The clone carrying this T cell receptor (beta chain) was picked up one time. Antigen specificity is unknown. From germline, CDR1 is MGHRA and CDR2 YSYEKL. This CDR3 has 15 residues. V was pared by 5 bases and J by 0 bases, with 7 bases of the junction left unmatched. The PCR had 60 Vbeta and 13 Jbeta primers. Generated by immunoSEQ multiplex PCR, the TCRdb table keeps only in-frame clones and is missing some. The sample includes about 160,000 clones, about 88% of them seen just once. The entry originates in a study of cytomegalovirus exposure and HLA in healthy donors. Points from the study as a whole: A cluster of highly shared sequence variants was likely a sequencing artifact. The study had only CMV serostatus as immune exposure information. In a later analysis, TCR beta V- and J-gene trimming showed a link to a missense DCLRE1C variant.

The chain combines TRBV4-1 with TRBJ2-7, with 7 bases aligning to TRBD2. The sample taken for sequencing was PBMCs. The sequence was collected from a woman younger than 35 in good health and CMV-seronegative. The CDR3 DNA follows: TGCGCCAGCAGCAGCGGGACCTCTCGCTCCTACGAGCAGTACTTC. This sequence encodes CASSSGTSRSYEQYF.